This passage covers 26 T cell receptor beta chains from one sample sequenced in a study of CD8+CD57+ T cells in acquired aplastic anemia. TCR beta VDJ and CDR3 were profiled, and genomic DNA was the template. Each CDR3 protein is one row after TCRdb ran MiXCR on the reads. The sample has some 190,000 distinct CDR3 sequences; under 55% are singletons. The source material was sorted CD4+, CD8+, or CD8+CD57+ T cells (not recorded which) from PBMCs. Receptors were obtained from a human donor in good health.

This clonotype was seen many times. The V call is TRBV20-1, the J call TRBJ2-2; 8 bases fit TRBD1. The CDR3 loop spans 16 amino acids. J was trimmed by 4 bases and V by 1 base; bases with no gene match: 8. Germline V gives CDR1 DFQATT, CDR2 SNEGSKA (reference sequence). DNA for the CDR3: TGCAGTGCTAGAGGGAATCAGGGGGCGCTCACCGGGGAGCTGTTTTTT. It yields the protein CSARGNQGALTGELFF.

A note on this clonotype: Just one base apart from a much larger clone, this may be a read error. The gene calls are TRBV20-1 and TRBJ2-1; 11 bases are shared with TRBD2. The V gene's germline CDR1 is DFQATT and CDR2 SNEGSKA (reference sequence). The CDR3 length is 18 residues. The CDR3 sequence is CSAAPGLAELSSHNEQFF. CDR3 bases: TGCAGTGCAGCCCCGGGACTAGCGGAACTGAGCTCCCACAATGAGCAGTTCTTC.

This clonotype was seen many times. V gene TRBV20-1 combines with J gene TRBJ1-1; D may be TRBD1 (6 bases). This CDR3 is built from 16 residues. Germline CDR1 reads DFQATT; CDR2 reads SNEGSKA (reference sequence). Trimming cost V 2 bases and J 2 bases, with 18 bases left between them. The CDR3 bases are TGCAGTGCTAGACAATTCGGGACACCAATTAACACTGAAGCTTTCTTT. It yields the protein CSARQFGTPINTEAFF.

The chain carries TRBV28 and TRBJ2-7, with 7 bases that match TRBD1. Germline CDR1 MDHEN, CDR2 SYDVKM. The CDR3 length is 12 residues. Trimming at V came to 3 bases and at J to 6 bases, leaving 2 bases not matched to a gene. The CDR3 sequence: CASSLTGFEQYF. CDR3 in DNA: TGTGCCAGCAGTTTGACAGGGTTCGAGCAGTACTTC. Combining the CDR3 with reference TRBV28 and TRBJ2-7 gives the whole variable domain DVKVTQSSRYLVKRTGEKVFLECVQDMDHENMFWYRQDPGLGLRLIYFSYDVKMKEKGDIPEGYSVSREKKERFSLILESASTNQTSMYLCASSLTGFEQYFGPGTRLTVT.

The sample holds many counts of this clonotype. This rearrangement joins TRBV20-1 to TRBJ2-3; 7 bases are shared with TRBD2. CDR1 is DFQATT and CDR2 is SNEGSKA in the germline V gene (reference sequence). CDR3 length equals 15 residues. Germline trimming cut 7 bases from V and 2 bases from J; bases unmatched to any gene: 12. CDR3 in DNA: TGCAGTGGAAGGGCGGGAGAGGAGGTCACAGATACGCAGTATTTT. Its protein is CSGRAGEEVTDTQYF.

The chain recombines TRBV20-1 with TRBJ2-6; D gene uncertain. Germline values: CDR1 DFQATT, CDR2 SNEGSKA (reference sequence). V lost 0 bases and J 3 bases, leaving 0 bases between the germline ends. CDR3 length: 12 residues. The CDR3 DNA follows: TGCAGTGCTAGAGATGGGGCCAACGTCCTGACTTTC. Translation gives CSARDGANVLTF.

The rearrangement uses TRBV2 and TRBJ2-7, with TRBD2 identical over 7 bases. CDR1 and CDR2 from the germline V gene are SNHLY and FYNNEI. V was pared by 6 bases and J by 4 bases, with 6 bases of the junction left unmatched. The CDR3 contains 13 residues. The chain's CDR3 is CASRGLAVYEQYF. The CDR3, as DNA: TGTGCCAGCAGAGGTCTAGCGGTATACGAGCAGTACTTC.

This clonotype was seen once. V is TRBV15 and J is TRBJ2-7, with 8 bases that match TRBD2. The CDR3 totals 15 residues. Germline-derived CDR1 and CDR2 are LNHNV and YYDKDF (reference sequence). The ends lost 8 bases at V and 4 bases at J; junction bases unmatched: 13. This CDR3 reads CATRGAGGHPYEQYF. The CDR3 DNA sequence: TGTGCCACCCGAGGCGCGGGAGGACATCCTTACGAGCAGTACTTC.

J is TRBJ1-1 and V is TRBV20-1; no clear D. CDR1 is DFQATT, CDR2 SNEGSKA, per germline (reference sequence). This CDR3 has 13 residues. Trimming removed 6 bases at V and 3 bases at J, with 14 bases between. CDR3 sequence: CSAPSDQDTEAFF. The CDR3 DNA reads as TGCAGTGCCCCCTCCGATCAAGACACTGAAGCTTTCTTT.

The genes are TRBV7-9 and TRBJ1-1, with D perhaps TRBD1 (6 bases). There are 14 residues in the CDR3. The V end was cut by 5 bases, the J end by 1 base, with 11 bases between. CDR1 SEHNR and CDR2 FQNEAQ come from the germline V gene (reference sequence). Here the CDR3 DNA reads TGTGCCAGCAGCCCCGGACAGTCGAACACTGAAGCTTTCTTT. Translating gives CASSPGQSNTEAFF. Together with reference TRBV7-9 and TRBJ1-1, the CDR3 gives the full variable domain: DTGVSQNPRHKITKRGQNVTFRCDPISEHNRLYWYRQTLGQGPEFLTYFQNEAQLEKSRLLSDRFSAERPKGSFSTLEIQRTEQGDSAMYLCASSPGQSNTEAFFGQGTRLTVV.

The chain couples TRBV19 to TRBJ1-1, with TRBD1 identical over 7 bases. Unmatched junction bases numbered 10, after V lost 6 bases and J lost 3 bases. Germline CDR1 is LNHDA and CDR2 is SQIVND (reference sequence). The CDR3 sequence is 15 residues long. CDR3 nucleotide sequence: TGTGCCAGTAGGACCTACAGGGGTAACGACACTGAAGCTTTCTTT. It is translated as CASRTYRGNDTEAFF.

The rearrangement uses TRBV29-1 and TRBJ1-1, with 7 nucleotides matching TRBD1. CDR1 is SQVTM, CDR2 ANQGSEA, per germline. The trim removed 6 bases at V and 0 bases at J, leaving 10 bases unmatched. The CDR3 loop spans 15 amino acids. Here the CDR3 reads CSVNAGTEVNTEAFF. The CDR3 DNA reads TGCAGCGTGAACGCCGGGACAGAGGTGAACACTGAAGCTTTCTTT.

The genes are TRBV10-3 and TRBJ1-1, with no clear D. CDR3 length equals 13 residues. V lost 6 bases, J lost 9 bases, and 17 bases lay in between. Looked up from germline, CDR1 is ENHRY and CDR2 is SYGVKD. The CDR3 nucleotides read TGTGCCATCAGGGACGGTTTGAACGCTAAAGCTTTCTTT. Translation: CAIRDGLNAKAFF.

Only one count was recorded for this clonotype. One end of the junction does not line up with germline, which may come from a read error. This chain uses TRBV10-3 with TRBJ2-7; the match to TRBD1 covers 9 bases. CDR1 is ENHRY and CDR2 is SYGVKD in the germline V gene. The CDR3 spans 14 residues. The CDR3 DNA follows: TGTGCCAGCAGTGAGGGACAGGGTGCCTACGAGCAGTACTTC. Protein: CASSEGQGAYEQYF.

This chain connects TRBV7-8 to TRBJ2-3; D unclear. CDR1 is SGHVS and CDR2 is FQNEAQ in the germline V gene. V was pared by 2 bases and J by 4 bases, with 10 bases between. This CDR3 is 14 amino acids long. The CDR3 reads CASSLLQVPDTQYF. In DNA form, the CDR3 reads TGTGCCAGCAGCTTATTACAAGTGCCAGATACGCAGTATTTT.

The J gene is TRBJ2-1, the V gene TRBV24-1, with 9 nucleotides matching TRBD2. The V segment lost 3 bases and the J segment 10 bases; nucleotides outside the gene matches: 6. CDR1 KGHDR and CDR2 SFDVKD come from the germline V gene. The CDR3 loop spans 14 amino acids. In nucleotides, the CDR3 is TGTGCCACCAGTGATCGGTGGACTAGCGTCGAGCAGTTCTTC. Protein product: CATSDRWTSVEQFF.

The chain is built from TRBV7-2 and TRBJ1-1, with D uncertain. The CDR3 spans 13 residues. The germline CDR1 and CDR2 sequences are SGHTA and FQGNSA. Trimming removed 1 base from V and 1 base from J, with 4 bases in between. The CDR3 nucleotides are TGTGCCAGCAGCTTAGGCAAGAACACTGAAGCTTTCTTT. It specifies CASSLGKNTEAFF.

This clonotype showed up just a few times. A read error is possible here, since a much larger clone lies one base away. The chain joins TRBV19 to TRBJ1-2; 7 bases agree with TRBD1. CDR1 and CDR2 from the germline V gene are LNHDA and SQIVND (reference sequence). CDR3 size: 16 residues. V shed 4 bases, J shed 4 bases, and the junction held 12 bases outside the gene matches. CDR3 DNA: TGTGCCAGTAGTACCCCGGGACAGACGCTACCCTATGGCTACACCTTC. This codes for CASSTPGQTLPYGYTF.

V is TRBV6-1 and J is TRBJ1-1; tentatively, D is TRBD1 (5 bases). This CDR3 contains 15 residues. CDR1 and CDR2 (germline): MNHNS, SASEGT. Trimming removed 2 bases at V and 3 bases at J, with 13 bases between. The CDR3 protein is CASSEFGGRYTEAFF. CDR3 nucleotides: TGTGCCAGCAGTGAATTTGGGGGGAGGTACACTGAAGCTTTCTTT.

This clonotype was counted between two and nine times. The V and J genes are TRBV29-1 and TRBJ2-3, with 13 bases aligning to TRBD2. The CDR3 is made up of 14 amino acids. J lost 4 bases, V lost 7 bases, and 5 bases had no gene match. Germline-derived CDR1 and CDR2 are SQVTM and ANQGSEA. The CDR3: CSESGLAGSDTQYF. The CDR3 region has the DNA TGCAGCGAATCGGGACTAGCGGGGTCAGATACGCAGTATTTT.

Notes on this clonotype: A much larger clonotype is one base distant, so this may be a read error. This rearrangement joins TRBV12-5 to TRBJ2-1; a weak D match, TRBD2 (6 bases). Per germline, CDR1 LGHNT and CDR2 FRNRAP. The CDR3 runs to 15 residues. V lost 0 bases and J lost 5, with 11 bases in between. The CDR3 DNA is TGTGCTAGTGGTTTGGTACGGCGGGAACACAATGAGCAGTTCTTC. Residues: CASGLVRREHNEQFF.

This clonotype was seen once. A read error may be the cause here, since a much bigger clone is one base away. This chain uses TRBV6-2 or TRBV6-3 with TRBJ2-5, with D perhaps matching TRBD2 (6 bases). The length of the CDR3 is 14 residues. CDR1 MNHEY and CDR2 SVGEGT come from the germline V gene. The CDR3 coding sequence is TGTACCAGCAGTTACGGGCAGGGAGGAGAGACCCAGTACTTC. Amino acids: CTSSYGQGGETQYF.

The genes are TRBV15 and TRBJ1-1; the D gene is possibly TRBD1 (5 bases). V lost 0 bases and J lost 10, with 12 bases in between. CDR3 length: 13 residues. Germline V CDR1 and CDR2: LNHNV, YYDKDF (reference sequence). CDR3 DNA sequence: TGTGCCACCAGCAGAGATGAGGGGCGTGGAGCTTTCTTT. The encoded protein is CATSRDEGRGAFF.

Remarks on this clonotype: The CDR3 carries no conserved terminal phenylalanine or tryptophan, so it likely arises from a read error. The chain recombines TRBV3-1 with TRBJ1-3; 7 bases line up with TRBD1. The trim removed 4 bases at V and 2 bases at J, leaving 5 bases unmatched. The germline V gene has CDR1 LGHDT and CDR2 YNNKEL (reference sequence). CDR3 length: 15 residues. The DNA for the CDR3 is TGTGCCAGCAGCCTCAGGGGGGGGGCTGGAAACACCATATATCTT. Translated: CASSLRGGAGNTIYL.

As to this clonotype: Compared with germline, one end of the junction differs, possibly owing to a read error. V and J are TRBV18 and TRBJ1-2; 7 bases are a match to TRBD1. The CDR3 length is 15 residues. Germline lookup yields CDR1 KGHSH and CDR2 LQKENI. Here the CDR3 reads CASSPGTALFYSYTF. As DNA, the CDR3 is TGTGCCAGCTCACCCGGGACAGCTTTGTTCTATAGCTACACCTTC.

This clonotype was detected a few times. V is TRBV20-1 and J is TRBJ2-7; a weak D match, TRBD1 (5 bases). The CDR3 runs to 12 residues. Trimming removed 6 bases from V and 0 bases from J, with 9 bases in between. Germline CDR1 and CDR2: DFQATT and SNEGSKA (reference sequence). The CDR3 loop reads CSAYDSSYEQYF. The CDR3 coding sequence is TGCAGTGCCTACGACAGCTCCTACGAGCAGTACTTC.